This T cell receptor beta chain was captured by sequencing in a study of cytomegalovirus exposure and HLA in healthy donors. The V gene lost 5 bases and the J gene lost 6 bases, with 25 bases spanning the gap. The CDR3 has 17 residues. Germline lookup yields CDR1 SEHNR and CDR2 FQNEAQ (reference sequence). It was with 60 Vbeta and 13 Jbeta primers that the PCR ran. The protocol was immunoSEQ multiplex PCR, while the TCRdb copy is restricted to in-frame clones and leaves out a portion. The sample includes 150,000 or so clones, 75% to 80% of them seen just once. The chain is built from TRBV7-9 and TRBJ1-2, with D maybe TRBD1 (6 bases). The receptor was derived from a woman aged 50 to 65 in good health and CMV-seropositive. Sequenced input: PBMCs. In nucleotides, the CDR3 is TGTGCCAGCAGCCGACAATTTTCAGGGGCGGGTGTTGATGGCTACACCTTC. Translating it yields CASSRQFSGAGVDGYTF.